The T cell receptor (beta chain) under discussion was sequenced for a study of Graves' ophthalmopathy and Graves' hyperthyroidism. For repertoire sequencing, the TCR beta CDR3 regions were amplified from RNA transcripts. The workflow started with a first-round RT-PCR run with HTBI primers and then moved on to a second-round multiplex PCR. TCRdb re-derived calls from the multiplex PCR reads in MiXCR, one entry per CDR3 protein. The sample shows 1 million to 1.3 million distinct CDR3 sequences, about two fifths of them seen only once. Ten or more counts support this clonotype. Sample: peripheral blood or thyroid tissue (not recorded which). The receptor was isolated from an adult man with Graves' hyperthyroidism.

In nucleotides, the CDR3 is TGCAGCGTTTTAAGTCGGGATGGGACAGGAGGCTACGAGCAGTACTTC. This translates into CSVLSRDGTGGYEQYF. The V call is TRBV29-1, the J call TRBJ2-7; TRBD1 agrees at 8 bases. Germline V gives CDR1 SQVTM, CDR2 ANQGSEA. V lost 5 bases to trimming and J lost 3 bases; unmatched junction nucleotides: 15. The length of the CDR3 is 16 residues.